Shown below are 19 T cell receptor beta chains from a single sample sequenced in a study of cytomegalovirus exposure and HLA in healthy donors (dated by TCRdb to between 2016 and 2019). The method was the immunoSEQ multiplex PCR assay. The immuneACCESS repertoire file appears here via TCRdb, limited to in-frame rearrangements. These files lack a portion of the clones; in checked studies, under half of the deficit traces to unresolved V genes, and the cause of the others is not known. This sample has more than 55,000 clones in its table, and 90% to 95% of those were observed once. The top ten clonotypes cover under 0.75% of the sample. The sequenced sample consisted of PBMCs. The receptors derive from a young woman in good health and CMV-seronegative.

The chain couples TRBV5-1 to TRBJ2-7; 9 positions match TRBD1. The ends lost 7 bases at V and 5 bases at J; junction bases unmatched: 13. Germline V gene data show CDR1 as SGHRS and CDR2 as YFSETQ. This CDR3 is 15 amino acids long. The CDR3 protein is CASQPEMGQGDEQYF. CDR3 in DNA: TGCGCCAGCCAACCCGAGATGGGACAGGGTGACGAGCAGTACTTC.

The chain carries TRBV23-1 and TRBJ1-2; D is uncertain. TRBV23-1 is annotated as an ORF whose role is uncertain. The CDR3 contains 13 residues. V lost 3 bases and J 4 bases, leaving 9 bases between the germline ends. CDR3 amino acids: CASSQCTVYGYTF. The CDR3 nucleotides read TGCGCCAGCAGTCAGTGTACAGTCTATGGCTACACCTTC.

The rearrangement joins TRBV2 to TRBJ2-5, with TRBD2 identical over 8 bases. Germline loops: CDR1 SNHLY, CDR2 FYNNEI. CDR3 length: 15 amino acids. V lost 8 bases, J lost 1 base, and 9 bases stayed unmatched. The CDR3 loop is CASVNDRGGQETQYF. CDR3 bases: TGTGCCAGCGTCAATGACCGGGGGGGCCAAGAGACCCAGTACTTC.

This chain links TRBV2 with TRBJ2-3, with 9 bases lining up with TRBD2. The CDR3 is made up of 16 amino acids. Germline CDR1 SNHLY, CDR2 FYNNEI. The trim removed 6 bases at V and 0 bases at J, leaving 7 bases unmatched. The CDR3 protein is CASRRTSATSTDTQYF. The CDR3 nucleotides read TGTGCCAGCAGGCGGACTAGCGCTACTAGCACAGATACGCAGTATTTT.

This clone appeared a single time. The V and J genes are TRBV5-1 and TRBJ2-3; 8 positions agree with TRBD1. The CDR3 consists of 16 residues. Losses at the gene ends were 3 bases for V and 0 bases for J; bases not matched to a gene: 6. Germline-derived CDR1 and CDR2 are SGHRS and YFSETQ. CDR3 nucleotide sequence: TGCGCCAGCAGCTCCGGACAGGGTTTAAGCACAGATACGCAGTATTTT. This encodes CASSSGQGLSTDTQYF.

The chain combines TRBV5-1 with TRBJ1-1; D is possibly TRBD1 (5 bases). Germline CDR1 SGHRS, CDR2 YFSETQ. Trimming took off 0 bases at V and 7 bases at J, with 10 bases between the two ends. This CDR3 is built from 13 residues. DNA of the CDR3: TGCGCCAGCAGCTTGGCGGGGGGTAATGAAGCTTTCTTT. Translating it yields CASSLAGGNEAFF.

This rearrangement joins TRBV11-3 to TRBJ1-1; 9 nucleotides match TRBD1. Germline trimming cut 5 bases from V and 2 bases from J; bases unmatched to any gene: 15. The germline gives CDR1 SGHNT, CDR2 YENEEA. This CDR3 has 18 amino acids. The DNA for the CDR3 is TGTGCCAGCAGCCCTGGGACAGGGCGCGTGAAGGGCAACACTGAAGCTTTCTTT. Protein product: CASSPGTGRVKGNTEAFF.

V gene TRBV6-1 combines with J gene TRBJ1-6; no definite D call. The germline CDR1 and CDR2 sequences are MNHNS and SASEGT. CDR3 length: 14 residues. Trimming took off 6 bases at V and 5 bases at J, with 11 bases between the two ends. CDR3: CASSGWQDNSPLHF. The CDR3 DNA reads TGTGCCAGCAGCGGATGGCAGGATAATTCACCCCTCCACTTT.

In its sample, this clone was seen a few times. This chain joins TRBV7-2 and TRBJ2-6; D is perhaps TRBD1 (6 bases). Germline loops: CDR1 SGHTA, CDR2 FQGNSA. The CDR3 extends over 16 amino acids. V lost 5 bases to trimming and J lost 2 bases, with 13 bases between them. This CDR3 reads CASSRTPGAGANVLTF. DNA for the CDR3: TGTGCCAGCAGCCGTACCCCAGGGGCTGGGGCCAACGTCCTGACTTTC.

The chain couples TRBV7-3 to TRBJ2-7; 7 bases are shared with TRBD2. CDR1 and CDR2 (germline): SGHTA, FQGTGA. Trimming took 4 bases from V and 3 from J; bases not matched to a gene: 9. CDR3 length: 15 amino acids. The CDR3 here is CASSSRGGLGYEQYF. The CDR3 nucleotides read TGTGCCAGCAGCTCAAGGGGAGGGTTAGGCTACGAGCAGTACTTC.

The chain uses TRBV6-5 and TRBJ2-7; 13 nucleotides line up with TRBD2. The J segment lost 6 bases and the V segment lost 2 bases, leaving 4 bases of the junction unmatched. CDR1 is MNHEY and CDR2 is SVGAGI in the germline V gene. CDR3 length equals 15 residues. The DNA of the CDR3 is TGTGCCAGCAGTTACAGCGGGACTAGCGGGGTCGAGCAGTACTTC. It encodes CASSYSGTSGVEQYF.

DNA for the CDR3: TGTGCCAGCAAAGGGGTTCGTGGGGGGGTCTACGAGCAGTACTTC. Its translation is CASKGVRGGVYEQYF. This chain links TRBV6-6 with TRBJ2-7; 7 nucleotides match TRBD2. The CDR3 extends over 15 amino acids. Germline loops: CDR1 MNHNY, CDR2 SVGAGI (reference sequence). Trimming took 7 bases from V and 3 from J; bases not matched to a gene: 12.

The V call is TRBV11-1, the J call TRBJ2-7; 7 bases agree with TRBD1. Trimming took 1 base from V and 0 from J; bases not matched to a gene: 9. The germline V gene encodes CDR1 SGHAT and CDR2 FQDESV (reference sequence). This CDR3 region has 17 residues. CDR3 sequence: CASSLEPGTEGSYEQYF. For the CDR3, the DNA is TGTGCCAGCAGCTTAGAGCCCGGGACAGAGGGCTCCTACGAGCAGTACTTC.

The chain recombines TRBV29-1 with TRBJ2-1; the match to TRBD2 covers 8 bases. This CDR3 spans 15 amino acids. The J segment lost 0 bases and the V segment lost 3 bases, leaving 4 bases of the junction unmatched. Germline CDR1 and CDR2: SQVTM and ANQGSEA. The CDR3 reads CSVDVSGNSYNEQFF. CDR3 nucleotide sequence: TGCAGCGTTGATGTTAGCGGGAACTCCTACAATGAGCAGTTCTTC.

This clone was seen just once. The chain is built from TRBV6-6 and TRBJ1-2; 9 bases are shared with TRBD1. Germline trimming cut 7 bases from V and 4 bases from J; bases unmatched to any gene: 7. The CDR3 is made up of 14 amino acids. The germline V gene has CDR1 MNHNY and CDR2 SVGAGI (reference sequence). The CDR3 DNA sequence: TGTGCCAGCACCCCGGACAGGGGCGGCTATGGCTACACCTTC. As protein: CASTPDRGGYGYTF.

This clone was seen only once. The gene calls are TRBV19 and TRBJ2-7; TRBD1 matches 9 bases. This CDR3 contains 14 residues. V was pared by 5 bases and J by 4 bases, with 6 bases of the junction left unmatched. Germline assignment: CDR1 LNHDA and CDR2 SQIVND (reference sequence). DNA for the CDR3: TGTGCCAGTAGTGGCGCCGGGACAGGGTACGAGCAGTACTTC. Protein: CASSGAGTGYEQYF.

CDR3 DNA sequence: TGTGCCAGCAGCGAAACAGGTTCCTATGGCTACACCTTC. Residues: CASSETGSYGYTF. The chain uses TRBV27 and TRBJ1-2, with D maybe TRBD1 (5 bases). Per germline, CDR1 MNHEY and CDR2 SMNVEV (reference sequence). The germline V and J ends were trimmed by 6 bases and 4 bases, with 12 bases remaining between them. This CDR3 comprises 13 residues.

V gene TRBV28 combines with J gene TRBJ1-3; the D gene is possibly TRBD1 (6 bases). The germline V and J ends were trimmed by 3 bases and 1 base, with 13 bases remaining between them. There are 16 residues in the CDR3. From germline, CDR1 is MDHEN and CDR2 SYDVKM. This CDR3 reads CASSFYRARSGNTIYF. The CDR3 DNA follows: TGTGCCAGCAGTTTTTACAGGGCAAGATCTGGAAACACCATATATTTT.

The rearrangement joins TRBV5-1 to TRBJ2-7; D is perhaps TRBD1 (5 bases). This CDR3 comprises 13 residues. The V and J ends lost 5 bases and 0 bases respectively, with 9 bases between them. From germline, CDR1 is SGHRS and CDR2 YFSETQ. The CDR3, as DNA: TGCGCCAGCAGGCCTGACAGCTCCTACGAGCAGTACTTC. It translates to CASRPDSSYEQYF.